This T cell receptor beta chain emerged from a study of chemoradiotherapy in HPV16-positive cancers. Study conclusions and caveats: In HPV16-positive patients, HPV-responsive T-cell expansion tracked better recurrence-free survival. The functional HPV-specific definition rests on just a couple of HPV16-positive patients. During treatment, candidate HPV-specific clones and E7-related motifs expanded in tumor.

CDR1 and CDR2 from the germline V gene are KGHSH and LQKENI. Trimming removed 3 bases at V and 1 base at J, with 9 bases between. CDR3 length equals 15 residues. In the case of this clone: What it recognizes is unknown.

Assay: immunoSEQ multiplex PCR; the TCRdb copy retains only in-frame clones and omits some. The sample has 8,500 to 9,000 clones; 60% to 80% are singletons. The sample was taken from a patient who underwent chemoradiotherapy. The chain joins TRBV18 to TRBJ2-2; maybe TRBD1 (5 bases). This TCR derives from a human donor with HPV-associated anogenital cancer. In DNA, the CDR3 is TGTGCCAGCTCACCCCGTACAGGGAACACCGGGGAGCTGTTTTTT. As protein: CASSPRTGNTGELFF. Looking up the rest from reference TRBV18 and TRBJ2-2 gives the full variable domain: NAGVMQNPRHLVRRRGQEARLRCSPMKGHSHVYWYRQLPEEGLKFMVYLQKENIIDESGMPKERFSAEFPKEGPSILRIQQVVRGDSAAYFCASSPRTGNTGELFFGEGSRLTVL.